One sample yielded the 26 T cell receptor beta chains listed below, sequenced in a study of beta chain features in type 1 diabetes. What was sequenced were expressed TCRB transcripts, since all of the isolated RNA had been reverse transcribed. The data were produced by immunoSEQ multiplex PCR, yet TCRdb's version contains in-frame clones alone and is incomplete. The data contain around 240,000 clones, about 9.3% of them singletons. The sequenced sample was naive CD4+ T cells from blood. These TCRs come from a woman under 30 in good health.

The genes are TRBV5-5 and TRBJ1-2, with D perhaps TRBD1 (6 bases). V lost 5 bases and J lost 7, with 15 bases in between. The V gene's germline CDR1 is SGHKS and CDR2 YYEKEE (reference sequence). The CDR3 runs to 13 residues. The CDR3 coding sequence is TGTGCCAGCAGGGTACAGGGAGAAGGTGGCTACACCTTC. Translated: CASRVQGEGGYTF.

J is TRBJ1-1 and V is TRBV30; D is possibly TRBD1 (6 bases). The germline V and J ends were trimmed by 8 bases and 6 bases, with 22 bases remaining between them. This CDR3 contains 14 residues. CDR1 is GTSNPN and CDR2 is SVGIG in the germline V gene (reference sequence). The CDR3, as DNA: TGTGCCACGCCGAAGGGGGGGCGCAGGGCTGAAGCTTTCTTT. Protein product: CATPKGGRRAEAFF.

There are a few counts of this clone. The rearrangement uses TRBV10-3 and TRBJ2-3; possible D gene TRBD2, 7 bases. The germline V gene has CDR1 ENHRY and CDR2 SYGVKD. CDR3 length: 15 residues. Trimming removed 6 bases at V and 5 bases at J, with 18 bases between. This CDR3 reads CAIRAVGGGGDTQYF. The CDR3 DNA reads TGTGCCATCAGGGCCGTCGGGGGCGGGGGAGATACGCAGTATTTT.

This chain links TRBV30 with TRBJ1-3; the D is unclear. V shed 0 bases and J shed 11 bases, with 11 bases lying between them. The germline V gene encodes CDR1 GTSNPN and CDR2 SVGIG (reference sequence). The CDR3 has 12 amino acids. The CDR3 protein is CAWSVQRRSIYF. In DNA form, the CDR3 reads TGTGCCTGGAGTGTACAGCGGCGCTCCATATATTTT. Variable domain in full (rest from reference TRBV30 and TRBJ1-3): SQTIHQWPATLVQPVGSPLSLECTVEGTSNPNLYWYRQAAGRGLQLLFYSVGIGQISSEVPQNLSASRPQDRQFILSSKKLLLSDSGFYLCAWSVQRRSIYFGEGSWLTVV.

This chain joins TRBV5-4 and TRBJ2-1, with 9 bases that match TRBD1. CDR3 length: 17 amino acids. J was trimmed by 12 bases and V by 5 bases; bases with no gene match: 21. Germline V gene data show CDR1 as SGHNT and CDR2 as YYREEE (reference sequence). CDR3 amino acids: CASSSGTGRSLPGGQFF. The CDR3 nucleotides read TGTGCCAGCAGTTCCGGGACAGGGCGATCCCTCCCGGGAGGGCAGTTCTTC.

This clone was seen more than once but under ten times. CDR3 amino acids: CASSVQTGLGQPQHF. The CDR3 nucleotides read TGTGCCAGCAGCGTTCAGACAGGGCTGGGGCAGCCCCAGCATTTT. The chain is built from TRBV7-2 and TRBJ1-5; 7 bases agree with TRBD1. With V trimmed by 5 bases and J by 7 bases, 11 bases remained unmatched. CDR3 length: 15 residues. Germline V CDR1 and CDR2: SGHTA, FQGNSA.

The gene calls are TRBV18 and TRBJ1-1, with 8 nucleotides matching TRBD1. The germline V gene has CDR1 KGHSH and CDR2 LQKENI. With 2 bases clipped from V and 4 bases from J, the junction kept 3 bases outside the gene matches. CDR3 size: 14 residues. The CDR3 loop is CASSPKQGVTEAFF. CDR3 nucleotides: TGTGCCAGCTCACCAAAACAGGGGGTCACTGAAGCTTTCTTT.

This clone showed up many times. The V call is TRBV28, the J call TRBJ2-2; 11 nucleotides align to TRBD2. Germline V CDR1 and CDR2: MDHEN, SYDVKM. Unmatched junction bases numbered 1, after V lost 9 bases and J lost 7 bases. This CDR3 is 12 amino acids long. In DNA, the CDR3 is TGTGCCAGAGGGACTAGCGGCGGGGAGCTGTTTTTT. Encoded protein: CARGTSGGELFF.

The V gene is TRBV5-1, the J gene TRBJ1-2, with 9 bases identical to TRBD1. Germline trimming cut 3 bases from V and 2 bases from J; bases unmatched to any gene: 11. The CDR3 extends over 17 amino acids. Germline V CDR1 and CDR2: SGHRS, YFSETQ. The CDR3: CASSSGQGGTINYGYTF. CDR3 in DNA: TGCGCCAGCAGCTCGGGACAGGGAGGAACAATAAACTATGGCTACACCTTC.

Many counts were recorded for this clone. The V and J genes are TRBV29-1 and TRBJ2-2; a weak D match, TRBD2 (6 bases). Trimming removed 8 bases at V and 6 bases at J, with 13 bases between. Looked up from germline, CDR1 is SQVTM and CDR2 is ANQGSEA. The CDR3 is made up of 12 amino acids. CDR3 sequence (DNA): TGCAGCTCGGGAGTGGCGGCCGGGGAGCTGTTTTTT. Its protein product is CSSGVAAGELFF.

This rearrangement joins TRBV6-5 to TRBJ2-7; D gene unclear. CDR3 length: 15 residues. The ends were cut back, 0 bases at V and 0 bases at J, with 9 bases in the middle. Germline V gene sequence: CDR1 MNHEY, CDR2 SVGAGI. CDR3 bases: TGTGCCAGCAGTTACTCGCGGAGTAGCTCCTACGAGCAGTACTTC. Protein product: CASSYSRSSSYEQYF.

A few counts support this clone. The chain uses TRBV29-1 and TRBJ2-3; 8 bases agree with TRBD2. Germline CDR1 and CDR2: SQVTM and ANQGSEA. This CDR3 has 14 residues. V was pared by 3 bases and J by 4 bases, with 6 bases of the junction left unmatched. DNA of the CDR3: TGCAGCGTTGATGGTAGCGGGGTCCCAGATACGCAGTATTTT. This gives the protein CSVDGSGVPDTQYF.

This clone was counted only a few times. J is TRBJ2-1 and V is TRBV7-2; 13 bases line up with TRBD2. This CDR3 contains 18 residues. V dropped 7 bases and J dropped 4; count of bases not matched to a gene: 13. Germline V lookup: CDR1 SGHTA, CDR2 FQGNSA. Here the CDR3 reads CASTAPGLAGALYNEQFF. In nucleotides, the CDR3 is TGTGCCAGCACCGCTCCAGGACTAGCGGGGGCCCTTTACAATGAGCAGTTCTTC.

There are a few counts of this clone. This chain connects TRBV7-8 to TRBJ2-3; 8 bases align to TRBD2. V was pared by 3 bases and J by 9 bases, with 11 bases of the junction left unmatched. CDR3 length: 15 residues. Germline V gives CDR1 SGHVS, CDR2 FQNEAQ. The CDR3 DNA follows: TGTGCCAGCAGCTTGTCCCGACTAGCGCCGGTAACGCAGTATTTT. It codes for CASSLSRLAPVTQYF.

This chain uses TRBV2 with TRBJ1-5, with 7 bases lining up with TRBD1. Germline values: CDR1 SNHLY, CDR2 FYNNEI. This CDR3 spans 14 amino acids. Trimming at V came to 6 bases and at J to 2 bases, leaving 4 bases not matched to a gene. CDR3 DNA sequence: TGTGCCAGCAGCGACAGGGTGGGCAATCAGCCCCAGCATTTT. Protein sequence: CASSDRVGNQPQHF.

This clone was counted between two and nine times. One end of the junction is discordant with germline, which a read error may explain. The rearrangement uses TRBV29-1 and TRBJ1-1; 11 bases line up with TRBD1. The CDR3 runs 15 residues. CDR1 and CDR2 (germline): SQVTM, ANQGSEA. CDR3 loop: CSVEGTGGRHTEAFF. The CDR3 coding sequence is TGCAGCGTCGAAGGGACAGGGGGTCGACACACTGAAGCTTTCTTT.

The V call is TRBV6-5, the J call TRBJ2-3, with D unresolved. CDR1 is MNHEY, CDR2 SVGAGI, per germline. The CDR3 contains 14 residues. Trimming left V 3 bases short and J 3 bases short, with 10 bases between. The CDR3 loop reads CASSYRSGTDTQYF. CDR3 sequence (DNA): TGTGCCAGCAGTTATCGATCGGGTACAGATACGCAGTATTTT.

The chain combines TRBV29-1 with TRBJ2-7, with 9 bases lining up with TRBD1. Germline CDR1 reads SQVTM; CDR2 reads ANQGSEA. The CDR3 sequence is 14 residues long. V lost 4 bases to trimming and J lost 0 bases; unmatched junction nucleotides: 4. CDR3 in amino acids: CSVVKQGASYEQYF. In DNA, the CDR3 is TGCAGCGTTGTAAAACAGGGGGCCTCCTACGAGCAGTACTTC.

This clone turned up a few times. The CDR3 spells CASSLVRREYYNEQFF. The CDR3 DNA reads as TGTGCCAGCAGCTTGGTACGGCGGGAGTACTACAATGAGCAGTTCTTC. The chain uses TRBV5-4 and TRBJ2-1, with 7 bases that match TRBD2. Germline V gives CDR1 SGHNT, CDR2 YYREEE (reference sequence). J lost 3 bases, V lost 0 bases, and 6 bases had no gene match. The CDR3 extends over 16 amino acids.

This clone was counted a single time. The CDR3 loop reads CASSEGLAGTGELFF. The CDR3 DNA sequence: TGCGCCAGCAGCGAGGGACTAGCGGGCACCGGGGAGCTGTTTTTT. The chain links TRBV5-1 to TRBJ2-2, with 12 bases fitting TRBD2. The length of the CDR3 is 15 residues. In germline, CDR1 is SGHRS, CDR2 YFSETQ. The V and J ends lost 4 bases and 4 bases, in that order; junction bases with no gene match: 2.

The chain is built from TRBV18 and TRBJ1-5; 8 nucleotides line up with TRBD1. Trimming took 2 bases from V and 7 from J; bases not matched to a gene: 4. Germline V gives CDR1 KGHSH, CDR2 LQKENI. This CDR3 has 14 residues. CDR3 in amino acids: CASSPTGGRQPQHF. As DNA, the CDR3 is TGTGCCAGCTCACCAACAGGGGGTCGCCAGCCCCAGCATTTT.

This clone was picked up a small number of times. The chain joins TRBV6-6 to TRBJ2-3, with 7 bases that match TRBD2. CDR3 length: 13 residues. Trimming cost V 6 bases and J 4 bases; bases outside gene matches: 4. Germline V gene lookup returns CDR1 MNHNY and CDR2 SVGAGI (reference sequence). The DNA for the CDR3 is TGTGCCAGCAGCCCCGGACTAGCAGATACGCAGTATTTT. Translation gives CASSPGLADTQYF.

The chain is built from TRBV5-4 and TRBJ2-2, with D possibly matching TRBD1 (6 bases). Germline loops: CDR1 SGHNT, CDR2 YYREEE (reference sequence). There are 15 residues in the CDR3. V was pared by 4 bases and J by 1 base, with 11 bases between. The CDR3 is CASSIGQLNTGELFF. DNA of the CDR3: TGTGCCAGCAGCATCGGACAGCTGAACACCGGGGAGCTGTTTTTT.

This clone was recorded at least ten times. This sequence joins TRBV15 and TRBJ2-6; D unclear. The CDR3 contains 16 residues. The V gene's germline CDR1 is LNHNV and CDR2 YYDKDF (reference sequence). V lost 0 bases, J lost 0 bases, and 6 bases lay in between. The CDR3 region has the DNA TGTGCCACCAGCAGAGAACTGCTCTCTGGGGCCAACGTCCTGACTTTC. Amino acid sequence: CATSRELLSGANVLTF. The whole variable domain, remainder taken from reference TRBV15 and TRBJ2-6, is DAMVIQNPRYQVTQFGKPVTLSCSQTLNHNVMYWYQQKSSQAPKLLFHYYDKDFNNEADTPDNFQSRRPNTSFCFLDIRSPGLGDTAMYLCATSRELLSGANVLTFGAGSRLTVL.

J is TRBJ2-7 and V is TRBV11-2, with D maybe TRBD1 (6 bases). The CDR3 is 13 residues long. CDR1 SGHAT and CDR2 FQNNGV come from the germline V gene. V was clipped by 4 bases and J by 4 bases, with 11 bases between them. CDR3 loop: CASSSSTGYEQYF. CDR3 bases: TGTGCCAGCAGCTCATCGACAGGTTACGAGCAGTACTTC.

In its sample, this clone was seen many times. The chain joins TRBV23-1 to TRBJ1-5; D is unclear. TRBV23-1 qualifies as an ORF whose function is uncertain. V gave up 4 bases and J gave up 4 bases, with 5 bases separating them. This CDR3 contains 12 residues. CDR3 protein: CASSRRNQPQHF. CDR3 sequence (DNA): TGCGCCAGCAGTCGGAGGAATCAGCCCCAGCATTTT.